The rows below give T cell receptor beta chains drawn from one sample of a study of neurological immune-mediated disorders. Each CDR3 protein gets one entry after TCRdb re-called the 5' RACE reads with MiXCR. This repertoire shows fewer than 20,000 distinct CDR3 sequences, 14% found once; its top ten account for approximately 7.8%. Source material: CD4+ T cells from blood. These receptors originate from a woman aged 55-70 years with HTLV-1-associated myelopathy (HAM/TSP). The CDR3 runs from the conserved cysteine through the conserved F or W. A D gene is named only where the DNA matches it firmly. The listing skips clone size in some rows; elsewhere it reads once, few, many or a size class.

D	size	V	J	DNA	CDR3
TRBD1	many	TRBV20-1	TRBJ1-1	TGCAGTGCTAGTACCGGGACAGCGAACACTGAAGCTTTCTTT	CSASTGTANTEAFF
NA	many	TRBV12-3/TRBV12-4	TRBJ1-4	TGTGCCAGCACCGCTACAGGGATAGGAAAACTGTTTTTT	CASTATGIGKLFF
NA	NA	TRBV28	TRBJ2-7	TGTGCCAGCAGTTTACGGGACGCCTACGAGCAGTACTTC	CASSLRDAYEQYF
NA	NA	TRBV18	TRBJ2-7	TGTGCAAGCTCAACACCAGGAAACACCTACGAGCAGTACTTC	CASSTPGNTYEQYF
TRBD2	many	TRBV7-8	TRBJ2-1	TGTGCCAGCAGCTTTAGCGGGAGTCATGGGGATGAGCAGTTCTTC	CASSFSGSHGDEQFF
NA	NA	TRBV7-9	TRBJ2-7	NA	CASSFYICSARIRASEQYF
TRBD1	many	TRBV5-1	TRBJ2-3	TGCGCCAGCAGCTTGCTAGGGGGCGGCACAGATACGCAGTATTTT	CASSLLGGGTDTQYF
NA	many	TRBV5-1	TRBJ2-3	TGCGCCAGCAGCGTGGGTGGTGGCACAGATACGCAGTATTTT	CASSVGGGTDTQYF
NA	many	TRBV27	TRBJ2-1	TGTGCCATCAGGAGTTCCGAGAGCTCCTACAATGAGCAGTTCTTC	CAIRSSESSYNEQFF
NA	many	TRBV6-5	TRBJ2-7	TGTGCCAGCAGTTACGGACAGCCGACGACCTACGAGCAGTACTTC	CASSYGQPTTYEQYF
NA	many	TRBV20-1	TRBJ1-2	TGCAGTGCTAGACCGGGGCCCGCCTATGGCTACACCTTC	CSARPGPAYGYTF
TRBD2	many	TRBV7-2	TRBJ2-3	TGTGCCAGCAGCTTATTTCGGGGGGGTTCGGATACGCAGTATTTT	CASSLFRGGSDTQYF
NA	medium-sized	TRBV7-2	TRBJ1-5	TGTGCCAGCAGCTTTTCCCAGGGTGACCAGCCCCAGCATTTT	CASSFSQGDQPQHF
TRBD1	many	TRBV20-1	TRBJ2-4	TGCAGTGCTAGAACTCCAAGGACAGGAGACGCCAAAAACATTCAGTACTTC	CSARTPRTGDAKNIQYF
NA	many	TRBV15	TRBJ1-6	TGTGCCACCAGCAGGGCCGGGGCAGAGTGGTATTCACCCCTCCACTTT	CATSRAGAEWYSPLHF
NA	many	TRBV3-1	TRBJ2-2	TGTGCCAGCAGCCATGACAGTTCGAACACCGGGGAGCTGTTTTTT	CASSHDSSNTGELFF
NA	many	TRBV20-1	TRBJ2-1	TGCAGTGCTAGAGTGAGGAGCTCCTACAATGAGCAGTTCTTC	CSARVRSSYNEQFF
NA	many	TRBV9	TRBJ1-5	TGTGCCAGCCCCCGTGGGAGCAATCAGCCCCAGCATTTT	CASPRGSNQPQHF
NA	many	TRBV24-1	TRBJ2-3	TGTGCCACCAGTGATTTGGTGGGGGCAGATACGCAGTATTTT	CATSDLVGADTQYF
NA	many	TRBV4-3	TRBJ1-2	TGCGCCAGCAGCCAAGGCCAGGAGATCGAGTATGGCTACACCTTC	CASSQGQEIEYGYTF
TRBD1	NA	TRBV7-6	TRBJ2-6	TGTGCCAGCAGCTTAGACGGTACAGGGGTTACTGGGGCCAAAGTCCTGACTTTC	CASSLDGTGVTGAKVLTF
TRBD2	medium-sized	TRBV20-1	TRBJ2-3	TGCAGTGCCCCGCTAGCGGGACCTTTGACAGATACGCAGTATTTT	CSAPLAGPLTDTQYF
TRBD2	NA	TRBV11-3	TRBJ2-7	TGTGCCAGCAGCCCTAGCGGGAGAAGGTACGAGCAGTACTTC	CASSPSGRRYEQYF
TRBD1	many	TRBV20-1	TRBJ1-5	TGCAGTGCTAGAGGTGGGGGGACAGGGTGGAGGTTCGGCAATCAGCCCCAGCATTTT	CSARGGGTGWRFGNQPQHF
NA	NA	TRBV20-1	TRBJ1-1	TGCAGTGCTATGGGACTAGCGGGAACTGAAGCTTTCTTT	CSAMGLAGTEAFF
NA	many	TRBV2	TRBJ2-4	TGTGCCAGCAAGAGGGGGTCTACTTACATTCAGTACTTC	CASKRGSTYIQYF
NA	many	TRBV3-1	TRBJ1-2	TGTGCCAGCAGCCAGGCGGAAGTCCACTATGGCTACACCTTC	CASSQAEVHYGYTF
TRBD1	many	TRBV7-9	TRBJ1-1	TGTGCCAGCAGCCCCGATGGACAGGGTGGCACTGAAGCTTTCTTT	CASSPDGQGGTEAFF
TRBD1	many	TRBV20-1	TRBJ1-3	TGCAGTGCTACAACAGGGGTCGGAAACACCATATATTTT	CSATTGVGNTIYF
TRBD1	NA	TRBV7-9	TRBJ2-2	TGTGCCAGCAGCCAGGGACAGGGGAGCACCGGGGAGCTGTTTTTT	CASSQGQGSTGELFF
NA	many	TRBV20-1	TRBJ2-3	TGCAGTGCTAGGGTCCGGGGGCCAGATACGCAGTATTTT	CSARVRGPDTQYF